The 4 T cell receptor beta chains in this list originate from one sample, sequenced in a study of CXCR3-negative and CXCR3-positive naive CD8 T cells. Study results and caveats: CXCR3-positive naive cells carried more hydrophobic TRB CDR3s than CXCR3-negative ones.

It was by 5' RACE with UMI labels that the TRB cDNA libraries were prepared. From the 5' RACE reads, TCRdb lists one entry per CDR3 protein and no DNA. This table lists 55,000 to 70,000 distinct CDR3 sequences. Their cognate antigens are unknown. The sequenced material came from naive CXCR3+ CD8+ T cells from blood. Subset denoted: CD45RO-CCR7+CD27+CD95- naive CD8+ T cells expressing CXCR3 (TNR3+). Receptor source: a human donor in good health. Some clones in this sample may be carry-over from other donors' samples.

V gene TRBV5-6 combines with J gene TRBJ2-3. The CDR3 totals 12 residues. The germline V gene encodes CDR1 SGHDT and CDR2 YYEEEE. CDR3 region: CASSSAAYTQYF.

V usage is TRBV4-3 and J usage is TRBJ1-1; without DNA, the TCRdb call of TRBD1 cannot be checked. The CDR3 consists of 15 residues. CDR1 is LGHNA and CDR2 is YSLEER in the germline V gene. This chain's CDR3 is CASSQDRAGGTEAFF.

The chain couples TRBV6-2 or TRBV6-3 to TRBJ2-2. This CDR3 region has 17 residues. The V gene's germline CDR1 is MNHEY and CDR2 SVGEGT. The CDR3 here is CASTPSWAHSNTGELFF.

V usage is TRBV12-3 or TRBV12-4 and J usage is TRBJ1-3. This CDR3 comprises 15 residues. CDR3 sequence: CASSSTESSGNTIYF.